The 5 T cell receptor beta chains listed next were all sequenced from one sample in a study of blood T cell repertoires in COVID-19. The assay was immunoSEQ multiplex PCR, and TCRdb's table has in-frame clones only and misses some. The table lists around 180,000 clones, roughly nine tenths of them singletons. The sample comprised peripheral blood. The receptors derive from an older man with active or convalescent COVID-19.

The rearrangement joins TRBV4-3 to TRBJ1-1; D is unresolved. Trimming left V 0 bases short and J 5 bases short, with 7 bases between. The CDR3 is made up of 13 amino acids. Germline V gene data show CDR1 as LGHNA and CDR2 as YSLEER. As DNA, the CDR3 is TGCGCCAGCAGCCAAGACTCCAGAACTGAAGCTTTCTTT. Protein: CASSQDSRTEAFF.

The rearrangement uses TRBV28 and TRBJ2-7; TRBD2 aligns across 11 bases. The V gene's germline CDR1 is MDHEN and CDR2 SYDVKM. Unmatched junction bases numbered 5, after V lost 4 bases and J lost 3 bases. The CDR3 loop spans 15 amino acids. The CDR3 region is CASSSPGLAVYEQYF. In DNA form, the CDR3 reads TGTGCCAGCAGTTCGCCGGGACTAGCGGTCTACGAGCAGTACTTC.

This sequence joins TRBV20-1 and TRBJ2-1; the D is unclear. Germline CDR1 DFQATT, CDR2 SNEGSKA (reference sequence). The CDR3 sequence is 13 residues long. V was clipped by 3 bases and J by 3 bases, with 9 bases between them. CDR3 sequence (DNA): TGCAGTGCTAGTGCCCACAGCTACAATGAGCAGTTCTTC. This sequence encodes CSASAHSYNEQFF.

This chain connects TRBV9 to TRBJ2-5; 15 bases fit TRBD2. V gave up 4 bases and J gave up 2 bases; unmatched junction bases: 6. The CDR3 is 17 residues long. In germline, CDR1 is SGDLS, CDR2 YYNGEE. The CDR3 reads CASSPGTSGGIQETQYF. CDR3 DNA sequence: TGTGCCAGCAGCCCTGGGACTAGCGGGGGGATACAAGAGACCCAGTACTTC.

The rearrangement joins TRBV28 to TRBJ1-5, with 11 bases matching TRBD1. Trimming took 6 bases from V and 2 from J; bases not matched to a gene: 6. The CDR3 runs 16 residues. CDR1 and CDR2 (germline): MDHEN, SYDVKM. The CDR3 region is CASRDRTGGGNQPQHF. Here the CDR3 DNA reads TGTGCCAGCAGGGATCGGACAGGGGGCGGCAATCAGCCCCAGCATTTT. Using reference TRBV28 and TRBJ1-5 for the parts outside the CDR3, the full variable domain is DVKVTQSSRYLVKRTGEKVFLECVQDMDHENMFWYRQDPGLGLRLIYFSYDVKMKEKGDIPEGYSVSREKKERFSLILESASTNQTSMYLCASRDRTGGGNQPQHFGDGTRLSIL.